Listed below are T cell receptor beta chains from one sample, sequenced in a study of blood T cell repertoires in COVID-19. Assay: immunoSEQ multiplex PCR; the TCRdb copy retains only in-frame clones and omits some. Of 270,000 or so clones in the sample, approximately 88% were seen once. Sequencing was performed on PBMCs or T cells enriched from blood (not recorded which). These receptors all stem from a woman between 40 and 50 years old with acute COVID-19. CDR3s include the opening cysteine and the closing phenylalanine or tryptophan. A D gene is named only where the DNA matches it firmly. Expanded clones are given a class, and other clones once, few, many or no size at all.

abundance,v_gene,j_gene,d_gene,CDR3nt,CDR3aa
NA,TRBV19,TRBJ1-4,NA,TGTGCCAGTAGTATGCGTTCAACTAATGAAAAACTGTTTTTT,CASSMRSTNEKLFF
NA,TRBV5-5,TRBJ1-4,TRBD1,TGTGCCAGCAGCTTGACAGGGGGTTTGAGTGAAAAACTGTTTTTT,CASSLTGGLSEKLFF
once,TRBV18,TRBJ2-2,TRBD1,TGTGCCAGCTCACCGGAATGGGACAGGAACACCGGGGAGCTGTTTTTT,CASSPEWDRNTGELFF
NA,TRBV6-5,TRBJ2-1,TRBD2,TGTGCCAGCAGTTACTTTGCGGGGGGCGACAATGAGCAGTTCTTC,CASSYFAGGDNEQFF
NA,TRBV10-3,TRBJ2-2,TRBD2,TGTGCCATCAGGTCACTAGCGGGTCCTAACACCGGGGAGCTGTTTTTT,CAIRSLAGPNTGELFF
NA,TRBV9,TRBJ2-3,NA,TGTGCCAGCAGCGTAGCTACCTTCCCTAGCACAGATACGCAGTATTTT,CASSVATFPSTDTQYF
NA,TRBV9,TRBJ2-5,TRBD2,TGTGCCAGCAGCGTACAAGCGGGGCCGAGGGAGACCCAGTACTTC,CASSVQAGPRETQYF
NA,TRBV4-1,TRBJ2-3,NA,TGCGCCAGCAGCCAAGGCCCGGGCAGGGGCAGCACAGATACGCAGTATTTT,CASSQGPGRGSTDTQYF
NA,TRBV5-4,TRBJ2-5,TRBD2,TGTGCCAGCAGTCTACTAGCGGGAGTAGAGACCCAGTACTTC,CASSLLAGVETQYF
NA,TRBV25-1,TRBJ2-2,NA,TGTGCCAGCAGTGATTTACAGGCCGCGAACACCGGGGAGCTGTTTTTT,CASSDLQAANTGELFF
NA,TRBV5-1,TRBJ1-1,NA,TGCGCCAGCAGCTTGGGGGCAGGGGTGAGCACTGAAGCTTTCTTT,CASSLGAGVSTEAFF
NA,TRBV2,TRBJ1-6,TRBD1,TGTGCCAGCAGTGAAGAACAGGGGGCCGTCCCCCTCCACTTT,CASSEEQGAVPLHF
NA,TRBV7-2,TRBJ2-5,TRBD2,TGTGCCAGCAGCTTAGCCGGGACTAGCGGCCAAGAGACCCAGTACTTC,CASSLAGTSGQETQYF
NA,TRBV4-1,TRBJ1-1,NA,TGCGCCAGCAGCACCTACGGGGGGGGCGGGACTGAAGCTTTCTTT,CASSTYGGGGTEAFF
NA,TRBV5-4,TRBJ1-5,NA,TGTGCCAGCAGCTTGGACCGGGGCAATCAGCCCCAGCATTTT,CASSLDRGNQPQHF
NA,TRBV18,TRBJ1-5,TRBD1,TGTGCCAGCTCCACGACAGGGAGCAGCAATCAGCCCCAGCATTTT,CASSTTGSSNQPQHF
NA,TRBV7-2,TRBJ1-1,TRBD1,TGTGCCAGCAGCTCGGACAGGGGGGGTGAAGCTTTCTTT,CASSSDRGGEAFF
NA,TRBV10-3,TRBJ2-7,TRBD2,TGTGCCATCAGCGGGGTGAGCGGGAGTTCTTACGAGCAGTACTTC,CAISGVSGSSYEQYF
once,TRBV7-2,TRBJ2-3,NA,TGTGCCAGCAGCTTAATCAGTTCAAACACAGATACGCAGTATTTT,CASSLISSNTDTQYF
NA,TRBV5-6,TRBJ1-4,TRBD1,TGTGCCAGCGAGGGCAGGGGGCTGGGCTTGGAAAAACTGTTTTTT,CASEGRGLGLEKLFF
NA,TRBV27,TRBJ1-4,TRBD1,TGTGCCAGCAGCCGAGGGACAGGGTTTGAAAAACTGTTTTTT,CASSRGTGFEKLFF
NA,TRBV29-1,TRBJ2-1,NA,TGCAGCGTCCATAGGGGGTCCTACAATGAGCAGTTCTTC,CSVHRGSYNEQFF
NA,TRBV27,TRBJ2-2,NA,TGTGCCAGCAGTCCAATTTTAGCCGGGGAGCTGTTTTTT,CASSPILAGELFF
NA,TRBV12-3/TRBV12-4,TRBJ1-4,TRBD1,TGTGCCAGCAGGGGACAGCGTAATGAAAAACTGTTTTTT,CASRGQRNEKLFF
once,TRBV7-9,TRBJ2-1,NA,TGTGCCAGCAGCTTAGCGTGGACTCGCTCCTACAATGAGCAGTTCTTC,CASSLAWTRSYNEQFF
NA,TRBV12-5,TRBJ2-1,NA,TGTGCTAGTGGTCCCGGACAGAGCTCCTACAATGAGCAGTTCTTC,CASGPGQSSYNEQFF
few,TRBV27,TRBJ2-3,NA,TGTGCCAGCAACATTCGAAGGGACATCCCAGATACGCAGTATTTT,CASNIRRDIPDTQYF
NA,TRBV28,TRBJ1-1,TRBD1,TGTGCCAGCAGTCCGGGACAGCTTGAAGCTTTCTTT,CASSPGQLEAFF
NA,TRBV28,TRBJ1-5,NA,TGTGCCAGCAGCCCCCTGCGGAGGGTTGCCCTTAATCAGCCCCAGCATTTT,CASSPLRRVALNQPQHF
NA,TRBV28,TRBJ1-1,TRBD1,TGTGCCAGCAGTCTTACAGGGGAGTGGACTGAAGCTTTCTTT,CASSLTGEWTEAFF
NA,TRBV7-6,TRBJ2-5,NA,TGTGCCAGCAGCTTAGCACTAGAAATAGGAGAGACCCAGTACTTC,CASSLALEIGETQYF
NA,TRBV18,TRBJ1-4,TRBD1,TGTGCCAGCTCACCACAGAGACAGGGGGCAACTAATGAAAAACTGTTTTTT,CASSPQRQGATNEKLFF
NA,TRBV19,TRBJ1-5,NA,TGTGCCAGTAGTATTAGCGGGGGGCCGCAGCCCCAGCATTTT,CASSISGGPQPQHF
few,TRBV19,TRBJ1-1,TRBD1,TGTGCCAGTAGTACCGGGACAGACAAAACTCTAGCTTTCTTT,CASSTGTDKTLAFF
NA,TRBV24-1,TRBJ1-2,NA,TGTGCCACCAGTGACCCGGGGGACCGTTATAATGGCTACACCTTC,CATSDPGDRYNGYTF
NA,TRBV11-1,TRBJ1-6,NA,TGTGCCAGCAGCTTAAGGACAGTTAATTCACCCCTCCACTTT,CASSLRTVNSPLHF
NA,TRBV18,TRBJ2-1,NA,TGTGCCAGCTCACCACGCCACCCCGTACAGCCGCTCCGGGAGTCCTACAATGAGCAGTTCTTC,CASSPRHPVQPLRESYNEQFF
NA,TRBV6-1,TRBJ2-7,NA,TGTGCCAGCAGTGAAATAAACAGTGAGCAGTACTTC,CASSEINSEQYF
NA,TRBV6-2/TRBV6-3,TRBJ1-1,TRBD1,TGTGCCAGCAGTGACGACAGGGTCGCTTTCTTT,CASSDDRVAFF
NA,TRBV11-2,TRBJ2-6,NA,TGTGCCAGCAGCTTATGGGCTTCCGGGGCCAACGTCCTGACTTTC,CASSLWASGANVLTF
NA,TRBV30,TRBJ1-2,TRBD1,TGTGCTTTGGACAGGGGAGAAGGCTATGGCTACACCTTC,CALDRGEGYGYTF
NA,TRBV5-1,TRBJ1-1,NA,TGCGCCAGCAGCTTACAGAACCTTATGAACACTGAAGCTTTCTTT,CASSLQNLMNTEAFF
NA,TRBV24-1,TRBJ1-2,NA,TGTGCCACCAGTGATCCTGGGGCAGGGGCAGAGGGCTACACCTTC,CATSDPGAGAEGYTF
NA,TRBV7-8,TRBJ2-2,NA,TGTGCCAGCAGCCCGGGACTTGAAACCGGGGAGCTGTTTTTT,CASSPGLETGELFF
NA,TRBV7-9,TRBJ2-1,TRBD2,TGTGCCAGCAGCCCACGGACAGGACTAGCGGGAGGGTTTGGGCAGTTCTTC,CASSPRTGLAGGFGQFF